Each of the 19 T cell receptor beta chains below was sequenced from the same sample in a study of OX40 agonist ivuxolimab in advanced cancers. Clones were read by immunoSEQ multiplex PCR, and TCRdb kept only the in-frame ones, dropping some. Of roughly 70,000 clones listed, 85% are singletons. The starting material was CD4+ or CD8+ T cells sorted from blood, obtained in a trial of the OX40 agonist ivuxolimab. The receptor set was obtained from an adult with an advanced solid tumor such as melanoma, head and neck, liver or kidney cancer.

The CDR3 loop is CASSRRLAGGYNEQFF. The CDR3 nucleotides are TGTGCCAGCAGCCGACGACTAGCGGGGGGGTACAATGAGCAGTTCTTC. This sequence joins TRBV11-2 and TRBJ2-1; 14 nucleotides line up with TRBD2. Germline V gene lookup returns CDR1 SGHAT and CDR2 FQNNGV. This CDR3 has 16 amino acids. After removal of 5 bases from V and 4 bases from J, the junction contained 4 bases not matched to a gene.

This chain links TRBV29-1 with TRBJ1-4; 9 bases are a match to TRBD1. CDR1 is SQVTM and CDR2 is ANQGSEA in the germline V gene. With V trimmed by 5 bases and J by 7 bases, 5 bases remained unmatched. CDR3 size: 13 residues. The CDR3 region is CSVLGTGTEKLFF. CDR3 nucleotide sequence: TGCAGCGTTCTCGGGACAGGGACTGAAAAACTGTTTTTT.

The CDR3 loop reads CASSLGQGFGYTF. The CDR3 region has the DNA TGTGCCAGCAGCTTAGGACAGGGGTTTGGCTACACCTTC. The chain couples TRBV7-6 to TRBJ1-2; TRBD1 agrees at 8 bases. The CDR3 has 13 amino acids. Germline lookup yields CDR1 SGHVS and CDR2 FNYEAQ. Germline trimming cut 1 base from V and 7 bases from J; bases unmatched to any gene: 2.

This sequence joins TRBV28 and TRBJ1-4; unclear D gene. The CDR3 is 14 residues long. Germline V gene data show CDR1 as MDHEN and CDR2 as SYDVKM. Between the trimmed V and J ends, which lost 2 bases and 7 bases, there was a span of 11 bases. The CDR3 sequence is CASSLKGVFEKLFF. The CDR3 nucleotides read TGTGCCAGCAGTTTAAAGGGAGTGTTTGAAAAACTGTTTTTT.

This clone was seen only a few times. The chain has TRBV7-9 and TRBJ1-2; D gene ambiguous. V dropped 5 bases and J dropped 4 bases, with 20 bases sitting between them. The CDR3 runs 16 residues. Germline V gene sequence: CDR1 SEHNR, CDR2 FQNEAQ (reference sequence). CDR3 coding DNA: TGTGCCAGCAGCCATATCACCCACGGAGAGGGCTATGGCTACACCTTC. Translated, it gives CASSHITHGEGYGYTF.

The chain employs TRBV4-1 and TRBJ2-7, with D maybe TRBD2 (7 bases). The V and J ends lost 3 bases and 1 base respectively, with 13 bases between them. CDR1 is MGHRA, CDR2 YSYEKL, per germline. The CDR3 is 15 residues long. In nucleotides, the CDR3 is TGCGCCAGCAGCCAGGAAGGGGGGGGATCCTACGAGCAGTACTTC. The encoded protein is CASSQEGGGSYEQYF.

This clone appeared once. This chain links TRBV28 with TRBJ2-5; possibly TRBD1 or TRBD2 for D (5 bases each). Trimming shortened V by 4 bases and J by 5 bases, and 11 bases separated the two germline ends. Germline assignment: CDR1 MDHEN and CDR2 SYDVKM. The CDR3 sequence is 13 residues long. This CDR3 reads CASSWGTVETQYF. CDR3 DNA: TGTGCCAGCAGTTGGGGGACCGTGGAGACCCAGTACTTC.

This chain joins TRBV6-6 and TRBJ1-1; D is unclear. CDR3 size: 14 residues. V lost 1 base to trimming and J lost 6 bases, with 12 bases between them. The germline CDR1 and CDR2 sequences are MNHNY and SVGAGI (reference sequence). CDR3 loop: CASSYFQVGAEAFF. CDR3 nucleotides: TGTGCCAGCAGTTACTTTCAGGTTGGAGCTGAAGCTTTCTTT.

This clone has only a few counts. The V call is TRBV11-2, the J call TRBJ1-3; no clear D gene. The CDR3 spans 13 residues. Trimming removed 6 bases at V and 4 bases at J, with 10 bases between. Germline V gene data show CDR1 as SGHAT and CDR2 as FQNNGV. The CDR3 DNA sequence: TGTGCCAGCAGGATTGATGGGGGAAACACCATATATTTT. Amino acid sequence: CASRIDGGNTIYF.

This chain connects TRBV11-3 to TRBJ1-1; D unresolved. Deletions cut 7 bases from V and 5 bases from J, with 14 bases between. Per the germline V gene, CDR1 is SGHNT and CDR2 is YENEEA. The CDR3 consists of 13 residues. The CDR3 sequence: CASTPEGRTEAFF. The CDR3 nucleotides are TGTGCCAGCACCCCGGAAGGGAGGACTGAAGCTTTCTTT.

This clone occurred once. This chain joins TRBV28 and TRBJ1-6; possible D gene TRBD1, 5 bases. The CDR3 extends over 14 amino acids. V lost 2 bases and J 7 bases, leaving 9 bases between the germline ends. Germline CDR1 reads MDHEN; CDR2 reads SYDVKM. The CDR3: CASSLPGRNSPLHF. DNA for the CDR3: TGTGCCAGCAGTTTACCAGGGAGGAATTCACCCCTCCACTTT. The entire variable domain, with the rest obtained from reference TRBV28 and TRBJ1-6, is as follows: DVKVTQSSRYLVKRTGEKVFLECVQDMDHENMFWYRQDPGLGLRLIYFSYDVKMKEKGDIPEGYSVSREKKERFSLILESASTNQTSMYLCASSLPGRNSPLHFGNGTRLTVT.

This sequence joins TRBV7-3 and TRBJ2-7, with 8 nucleotides matching TRBD1. The CDR3 runs 15 residues. The V gene's germline CDR1 is SGHTA and CDR2 FQGTGA. Trimming at V came to 0 bases and at J to 1 base, leaving 2 bases not matched to a gene. CDR3: CASSLTQGASYEQYF. CDR3 DNA: TGTGCCAGCAGCTTAACGCAGGGGGCATCCTACGAGCAGTACTTC.

The chain has TRBV12-5 and TRBJ1-4; no definite D call. CDR3 length: 17 residues. The germline V gene encodes CDR1 LGHNT and CDR2 FRNRAP. V lost 4 bases, J lost 0 bases, and 15 bases lay in between. The CDR3 region has the DNA TGTGCTAGTGGTTCCTCCCAGTTCCGTTCAACTAATGAAAAACTGTTTTTT. Protein: CASGSSQFRSTNEKLFF.

V usage is TRBV9 and J usage is TRBJ1-1; no reliable D call. The CDR3 length is 13 residues. Germline V gene data show CDR1 as SGDLS and CDR2 as YYNGEE. Trimming left V 1 base short and J 5 bases short, with 9 bases between. The DNA for the CDR3 is TGTGCCAGCAGCGTAAACTGGGTAACTGAAGCTTTCTTT. Its protein is CASSVNWVTEAFF.

The V and J genes are TRBV7-6 and TRBJ2-5, with TRBD2 identical over 14 bases. The CDR3 has 18 residues. Germline values: CDR1 SGHVS, CDR2 FNYEAQ. The trim removed 7 bases at V and 9 bases at J, leaving 19 bases unmatched. The CDR3 nucleotides are TGTGCCAGCACCGCAAGGGGGACTAGCGGGGGCCCATCAGGGTCCCAGTACTTC. This codes for CASTARGTSGGPSGSQYF.

The chain combines TRBV5-1 with TRBJ1-2; maybe TRBD1 (5 bases). Deletions cut 0 bases from V and 0 bases from J, with 9 bases between. This CDR3 is built from 15 residues. The germline CDR1 and CDR2 sequences are SGHRS and YFSETQ. CDR3 residues: CASSLGDRTNYGYTF. CDR3 coding DNA: TGCGCCAGCAGCTTGGGCGACAGAACTAACTATGGCTACACCTTC.

This chain's CDR3 is CASSINTGYTF. DNA of the CDR3: TGTGCCAGCAGCATTAACACTGGCTACACCTTC. The rearrangement joins TRBV5-5 to TRBJ1-2; D is undetermined. V lost 4 bases to trimming and J lost 7 bases, with 8 bases between them. The CDR3 is made up of 11 amino acids. The V gene's germline CDR1 is SGHKS and CDR2 YYEKEE (reference sequence).

The rearrangement links TRBV18 to TRBJ1-1; the D gene is possibly TRBD1 (5 bases). The V end lost 4 bases, the J end lost 2 bases, and 17 bases lay between the germline ends. The CDR3 is made up of 16 amino acids. Per the germline V gene, CDR1 is KGHSH and CDR2 is LQKENI. The CDR3 DNA is TGTGCCAGCTCACGGGGGTCTGCGGGAATTAACACTGAAGCTTTCTTT. Amino acids: CASSRGSAGINTEAFF.

This chain connects TRBV7-3 to TRBJ2-1; 8 nucleotides line up with TRBD1. The length of the CDR3 is 13 residues. V trimming: 6 bases; J trimming: 9 bases; junction bases outside the gene matches: 7. Germline lookup yields CDR1 SGHTA and CDR2 FQGTGA. CDR3 nucleotide sequence: TGTGCCAGCAGTCCGACAGGGGTCAGTGAGCAGTTCTTC. Its protein is CASSPTGVSEQFF.